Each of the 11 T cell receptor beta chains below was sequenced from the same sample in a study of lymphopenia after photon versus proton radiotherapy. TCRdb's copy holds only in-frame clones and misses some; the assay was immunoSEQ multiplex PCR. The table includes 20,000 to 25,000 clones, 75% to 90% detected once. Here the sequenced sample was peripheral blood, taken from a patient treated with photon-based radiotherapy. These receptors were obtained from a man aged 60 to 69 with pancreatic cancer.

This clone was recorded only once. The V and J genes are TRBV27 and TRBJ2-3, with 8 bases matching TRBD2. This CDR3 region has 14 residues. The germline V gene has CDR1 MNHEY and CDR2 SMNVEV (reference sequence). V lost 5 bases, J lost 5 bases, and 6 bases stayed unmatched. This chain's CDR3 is CASSPQRGRDTQYF. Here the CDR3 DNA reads TGTGCCAGCAGTCCCCAGCGGGGGAGAGATACGCAGTATTTT.

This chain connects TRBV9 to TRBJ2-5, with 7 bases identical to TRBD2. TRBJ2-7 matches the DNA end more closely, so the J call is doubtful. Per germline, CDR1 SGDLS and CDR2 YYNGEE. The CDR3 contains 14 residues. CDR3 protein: CASSYGGGAYEQYF. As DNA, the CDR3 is TGTGCCAGCAGTTACGGCGGGGGTGCATACGAGCAGTACTTC.

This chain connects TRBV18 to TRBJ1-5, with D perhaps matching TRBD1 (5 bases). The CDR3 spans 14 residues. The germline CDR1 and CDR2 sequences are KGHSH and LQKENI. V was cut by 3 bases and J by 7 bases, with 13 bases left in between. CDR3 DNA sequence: TGTGCCAGCTCACCTAGCGGGGGGAACCAGCCCCAGCATTTT. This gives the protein CASSPSGGNQPQHF.

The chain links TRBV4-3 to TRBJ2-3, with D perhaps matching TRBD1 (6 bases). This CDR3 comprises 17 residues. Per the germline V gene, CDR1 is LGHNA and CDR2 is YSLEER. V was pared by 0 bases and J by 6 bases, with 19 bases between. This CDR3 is CASSQDRTVGGIDTQYF. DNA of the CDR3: TGCGCCAGCAGCCAAGATCGTACGGTTGGGGGCATTGATACGCAGTATTTT.

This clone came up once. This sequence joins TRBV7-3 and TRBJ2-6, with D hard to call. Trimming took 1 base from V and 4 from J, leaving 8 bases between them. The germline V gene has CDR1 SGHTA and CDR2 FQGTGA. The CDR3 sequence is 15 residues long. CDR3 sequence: CASSLMSGGANVLTF. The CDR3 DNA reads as TGTGCCAGCAGCTTAATGTCTGGAGGGGCCAACGTCCTGACTTTC.

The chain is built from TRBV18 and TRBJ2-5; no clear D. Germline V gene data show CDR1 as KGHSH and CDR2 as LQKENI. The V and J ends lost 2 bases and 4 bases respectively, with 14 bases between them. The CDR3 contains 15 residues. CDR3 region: CASSPSERRPETQYF. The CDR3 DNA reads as TGTGCCAGCTCACCATCGGAGAGGCGGCCAGAGACCCAGTACTTC.

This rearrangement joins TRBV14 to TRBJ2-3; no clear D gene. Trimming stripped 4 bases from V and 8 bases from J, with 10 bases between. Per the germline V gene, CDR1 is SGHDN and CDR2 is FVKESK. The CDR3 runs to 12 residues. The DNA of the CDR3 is TGTGCCAGCAGCCCAGACCGATCTACGCAGTATTTT. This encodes CASSPDRSTQYF.

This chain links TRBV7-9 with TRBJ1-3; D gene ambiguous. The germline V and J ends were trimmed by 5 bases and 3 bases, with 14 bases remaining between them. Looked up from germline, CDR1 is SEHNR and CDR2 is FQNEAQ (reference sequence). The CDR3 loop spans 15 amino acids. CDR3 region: CASSHFYVGGNTIYF. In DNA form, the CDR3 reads TGTGCCAGCAGCCACTTCTACGTTGGTGGAAACACCATATATTTT.

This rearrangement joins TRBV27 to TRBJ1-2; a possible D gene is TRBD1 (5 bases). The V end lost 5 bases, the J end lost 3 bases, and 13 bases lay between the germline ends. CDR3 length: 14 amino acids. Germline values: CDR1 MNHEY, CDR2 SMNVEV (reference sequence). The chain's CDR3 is CASSAILGDYGYTF. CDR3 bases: TGTGCCAGCAGTGCCATCTTAGGGGACTATGGCTACACCTTC.

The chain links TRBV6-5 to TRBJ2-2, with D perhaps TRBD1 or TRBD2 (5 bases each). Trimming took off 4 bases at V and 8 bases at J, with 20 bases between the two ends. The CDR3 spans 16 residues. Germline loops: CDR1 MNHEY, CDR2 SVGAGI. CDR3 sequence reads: CASSLSRDPRWGELFF. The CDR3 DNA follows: TGTGCCAGCAGTTTATCCCGGGACCCCCGATGGGGGGAGCTGTTTTTT.

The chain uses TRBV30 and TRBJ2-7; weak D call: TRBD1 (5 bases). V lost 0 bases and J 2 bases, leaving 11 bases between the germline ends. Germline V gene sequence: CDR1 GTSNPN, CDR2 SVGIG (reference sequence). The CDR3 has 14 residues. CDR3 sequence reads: CAWSVAPRAYEQYF. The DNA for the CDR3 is TGTGCCTGGAGTGTAGCCCCCAGGGCCTACGAGCAGTACTTC.